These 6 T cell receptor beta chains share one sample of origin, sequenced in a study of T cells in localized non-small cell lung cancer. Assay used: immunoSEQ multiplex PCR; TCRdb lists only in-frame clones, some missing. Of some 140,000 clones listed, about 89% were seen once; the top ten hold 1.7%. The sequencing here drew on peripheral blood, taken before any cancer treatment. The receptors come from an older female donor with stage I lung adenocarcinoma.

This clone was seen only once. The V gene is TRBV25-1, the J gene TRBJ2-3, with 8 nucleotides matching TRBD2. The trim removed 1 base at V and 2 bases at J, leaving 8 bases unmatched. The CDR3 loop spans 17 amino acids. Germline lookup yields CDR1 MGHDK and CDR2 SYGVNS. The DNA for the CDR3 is TGTGCCAGCAGTGAATGGGCTAGCGGGTCTTACACAGATACGCAGTATTTT. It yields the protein CASSEWASGSYTDTQYF.

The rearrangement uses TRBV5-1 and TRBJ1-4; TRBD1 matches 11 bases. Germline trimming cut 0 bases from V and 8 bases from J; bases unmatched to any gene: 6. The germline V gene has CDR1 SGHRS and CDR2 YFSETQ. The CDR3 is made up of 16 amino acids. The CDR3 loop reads CASSLAGTGGLEKLFF. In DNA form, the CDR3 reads TGCGCCAGCAGCTTGGCTGGGACAGGGGGATTGGAAAAACTGTTTTTT.

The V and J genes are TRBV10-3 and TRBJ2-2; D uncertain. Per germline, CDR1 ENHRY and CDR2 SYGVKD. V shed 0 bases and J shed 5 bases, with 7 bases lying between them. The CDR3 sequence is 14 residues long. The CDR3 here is CAISESLKTGELFF. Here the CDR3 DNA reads TGTGCCATCAGTGAGTCCCTCAAAACCGGGGAGCTGTTTTTT.

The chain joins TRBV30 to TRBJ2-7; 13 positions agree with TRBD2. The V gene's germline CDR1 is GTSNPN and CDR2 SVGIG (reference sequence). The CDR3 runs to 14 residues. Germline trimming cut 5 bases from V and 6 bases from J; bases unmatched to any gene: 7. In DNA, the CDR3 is TGTGCCTGGGGGACTAGCGGGACCCTTTCCGAGCAGTACTTC. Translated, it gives CAWGTSGTLSEQYF.

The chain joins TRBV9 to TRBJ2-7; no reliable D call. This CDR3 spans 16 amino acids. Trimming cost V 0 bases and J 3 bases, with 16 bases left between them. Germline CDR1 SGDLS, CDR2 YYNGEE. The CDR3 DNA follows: TGTGCCAGCAGCGTAGGAGTTAGAACAGATATCTACGAGCAGTACTTC. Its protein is CASSVGVRTDIYEQYF. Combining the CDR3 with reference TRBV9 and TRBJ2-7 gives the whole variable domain DSGVTQTPKHLITATGQRVTLRCSPRSGDLSVYWYQQSLDQGLQFLIQYYNGEERAKGNILERFSAQQFPDLHSELNLSSLELGDSALYFCASSVGVRTDIYEQYFGPGTRLTVT.

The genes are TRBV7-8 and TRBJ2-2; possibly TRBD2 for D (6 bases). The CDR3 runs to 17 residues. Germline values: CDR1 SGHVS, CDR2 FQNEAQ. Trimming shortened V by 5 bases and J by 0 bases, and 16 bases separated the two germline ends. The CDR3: CASSPQSGFSNTGELFF. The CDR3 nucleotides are TGTGCCAGCAGCCCTCAAAGCGGGTTCTCGAACACCGGGGAGCTGTTTTTT.